This TCR beta chain was identified in a study of blood T cells in healthy people across ages. Study outcomes and limitations: PBMC samples, being unsorted, prevented any conclusive comparison of naive and antigen-experienced cells. Diversity figures based on one million T cells were deemed too low. Strong correlation linked observed beta diversity and percent naive T cells.

Trimming stripped 3 bases from V and 9 bases from J, with 9 bases between. This CDR3 contains 11 residues. In germline, CDR1 is DFQATT, CDR2 SNEGSKA (reference sequence). This clonotype was observed a handful of times. Its antigen is still unknown. Sample-barcoded 5' priming and a J-beta primer mix drove a second PCR of roughly 6 to 12 cycles. Every single cDNA molecule received a tag from a template-switch adaptor with 12 random nucleotides. TCRdb analysed the 5' RACE reads with MiXCR anew, one entry per CDR3 protein. The sample shows hundreds of thousands of distinct CDR3 sequences, 20% to 25% of them seen only once.

The TCR was taken from a man aged 65 to 79 in good health. J is TRBJ2-1 and V is TRBV20-1; D remains unclear. The sequenced sample was blood. CDR3 in DNA: TGCAGTGCTAGTCTTAGGGTTGAGCAGTTCTTC. Encoded protein: CSASLRVEQFF.